Listed below are T cell receptor beta chains from one sample, sequenced in a study of blood T cell repertoires in COVID-19. TCRdb's copy holds only in-frame clones and misses some; the assay was immunoSEQ multiplex PCR. The data contain 45,000 to 55,000 clones, 70% to 90% of them seen just once; the ten biggest clones take up less than 5.5%. Sequencing input: peripheral blood. Receptors originate from a human donor in a cohort sampled during active COVID-19. The CDR3 runs from the conserved cysteine through the conserved F or W. The D gene is left open where the match is weak. Where a row states a size, it is once, few, many or the class of an expanded clone; other rows omit it.

J,V,D,size,DNA,CDR3
TRBJ1-2,TRBV6-5,TRBD1,NA,TGTGCCAGTACAGGGGAATTTAACTATGGCTACACCTTC,CASTGEFNYGYTF
TRBJ1-5,TRBV6-1,NA,NA,TGTGCCAGCAGTGAAGCGCCCAGTTATAGCAATCAGCCCCAGCATTTT,CASSEAPSYSNQPQHF
TRBJ2-3,TRBV7-2,TRBD2,NA,TGTGCCAGCAGCCCTAAAGCGGGGCGCACAGATACGCAGTATTTT,CASSPKAGRTDTQYF
TRBJ1-1,TRBV6-5,TRBD1,NA,TGTGCCAGCAGCCCACGGGACAGGGGGAACACTGAAGCTTTCTTT,CASSPRDRGNTEAFF
TRBJ2-7,TRBV27,TRBD2,NA,TGTGCCAGCAGTTTTCGAAGCGGGAGCTCCTACGAGCAGTACTTC,CASSFRSGSSYEQYF
TRBJ2-7,TRBV10-3,NA,NA,TGTGCCATCAGTGAAAGACTGAGCTCCTACGAGCAGTACTTC,CAISERLSSYEQYF
TRBJ1-1,TRBV13,NA,NA,TGTGCCAGCAGCCCCAGAGGTCTGGTAGCTTTCTTT,CASSPRGLVAFF
TRBJ2-3,TRBV7-9,NA,NA,TGTGCCAGCACCAACACTCAAGATACGCAGTATTTT,CASTNTQDTQYF
TRBJ1-5,TRBV5-8,NA,NA,TGTGCCAGCAGCTGGGGCGGGGGCATTTTTCGGAATCAGCCCCAGCATTTT,CASSWGGGIFRNQPQHF
TRBJ1-1,TRBV4-1,TRBD1,NA,TGCGCCAGCAGCCTCAGACAGGGGGAGACTGAAGCTTTCTTT,CASSLRQGETEAFF
TRBJ2-3,TRBV5-1,NA,NA,TGCGCCAGCAGCCCACTAGGTGGGGCAGATACGCAGTATTTT,CASSPLGGADTQYF
TRBJ1-3,TRBV19,NA,NA,TGTGCCAGTAGTATAAACAGCGGGCTCTCTGGAAACACCATATATTTT,CASSINSGLSGNTIYF
TRBJ1-1,TRBV19,NA,NA,TGTGCCAGTAGTATCCCGGGGGGAGGGAGTGAAGCTTTCTTT,CASSIPGGGSEAFF
TRBJ2-3,TRBV4-1,TRBD1,NA,TGCGCCAGCAGCCAAGGGGGGACAGGGGATGATACGCAGTATTTT,CASSQGGTGDDTQYF
TRBJ2-7,TRBV9,TRBD1,NA,TGTGCCAGCAGCGTAGCCCACGGACAGGGTAGCTACGAGCAGTACTTC,CASSVAHGQGSYEQYF
TRBJ2-1,TRBV4-3,NA,NA,TGCGCCAGCAGCCAAGGAGATGCGATGACACTAGTATACAATGAGCAGTTCTTC,CASSQGDAMTLVYNEQFF
TRBJ1-2,TRBV6-5,TRBD1,NA,TGTGCCAGCAGCTCCGAACGACAGGGGAGATCTGGCTACACCTTC,CASSSERQGRSGYTF
TRBJ1-1,TRBV29-1,NA,NA,TGCAGCGTCCCTAAGATTGGGGGCGCAAGCACTGAAGCTTTCTTT,CSVPKIGGASTEAFF
TRBJ2-5,TRBV27,TRBD1,few,TGTGCCAGCAGTCCCTCAGGGGGCAGGGGAGAGACCCAGTACTTC,CASSPSGGRGETQYF
TRBJ2-1,TRBV30,NA,NA,TGTGCCTGGAGTGTAAACAGGGAAAATGAGCAGTTCTTC,CAWSVNRENEQFF
TRBJ2-3,TRBV5-1,TRBD2,NA,TGCGCCAGCAAAAGCGGGGGGACCACAGATACGCAGTATTTT,CASKSGGTTDTQYF
TRBJ1-1,TRBV25-1,TRBD1,once,TGTGCCAGCAGTGAATTAAGACAGGGAGGTTACACTGAAGCTTTCTTT,CASSELRQGGYTEAFF
TRBJ1-2,TRBV5-4,TRBD1,NA,TGTGCCAGCAGCCCCGGACAGGGTGGAAACTATGGCTACACCTTC,CASSPGQGGNYGYTF
TRBJ2-7,TRBV19,TRBD2,few,TGTGCCAGTAGTATAGTTCCTAGCGGGGTAAGCGAGCAGTACTTC,CASSIVPSGVSEQYF
TRBJ1-5,TRBV3-1/TRBV3-2,TRBD1,NA,TGTGCCAGCAGCCAAGGGGACAGGGGTTTTCAGCCCCAGCATTTT,CASSQGDRGFQPQHF
TRBJ2-3,TRBV7-8,TRBD2,NA,TGTGCCAGCAGCTTGTGGGGACTAGCGGGGGCCGGAGATACGCAGTATTTT,CASSLWGLAGAGDTQYF
TRBJ1-1,TRBV14,TRBD1,few,TGTGCCAGCAGCCAAAGGGACAGATTTGAAGCTTTCTTT,CASSQRDRFEAFF
TRBJ2-3,TRBV1,NA,NA,TGCACCAGCAGCCGGCCCCGCCCAGATACGCAGTATTTT,CTSSRPRPDTQYF
TRBJ1-5,TRBV6-2/TRBV6-3,NA,NA,TGTGCCAGCAGTAGTGACAGACGTCAGCCCCAGCATTTT,CASSSDRRQPQHF
TRBJ1-6,TRBV29-1,NA,NA,TGCAGCGCACGGCAGGGGCGGAATTCACCCCTCCACTTT,CSARQGRNSPLHF
TRBJ2-1,TRBV24-1,NA,NA,TGTGCCACCAGTGACCCCAGAACGACACTTAATGAGCAGTTCTTC,CATSDPRTTLNEQFF
TRBJ1-4,TRBV2,TRBD1,NA,TGTGCCAGCAGTCAAGAAGACAGGGGCGATGAAAAACTGTTTTTT,CASSQEDRGDEKLFF
TRBJ2-1,TRBV5-1,TRBD2,NA,TGCGCCAGCAGCTGGGAGGGCAGTGGGCAGTTCTTC,CASSWEGSGQFF
TRBJ2-7,TRBV10-3,NA,NA,TGTGCCATCAGTGGGACACTCAACACCTACGAGCAGTACTTC,CAISGTLNTYEQYF